Below are 9 T cell receptor beta chains sequenced from a single sample in a study of shared clonotypes between healthy human individuals. Naivety among CD8 cells was defined by CD45RO negativity and positive CCR7 selection, thereby excluding terminally differentiated effector memory CD45RA+ cells. Clones were read by immunoSEQ multiplex PCR, and TCRdb kept only the in-frame ones, dropping some. The table lists about 2 million clones, about 95% of them singletons. The sequenced sample was naive CD8+ T cells sorted from blood. Receptors originate from a man aged 18 to 30 in good health.

The chain couples TRBV7-9 to TRBJ2-7; TRBD2 matches 11 bases. The ends lost 5 bases at V and 3 bases at J; junction bases unmatched: 9. The CDR3 extends over 16 amino acids. The germline V gene encodes CDR1 SEHNR and CDR2 FQNEAQ (reference sequence). The CDR3 DNA reads as TGTGCCAGCAGCGGAGGGACTAGCGGCCATCTCTACGAGCAGTACTTC. As protein: CASSGGTSGHLYEQYF. Complete variable domain (other parts from reference TRBV7-9 and TRBJ2-7): DTGVSQNPRHKITKRGQNVTFRCDPISEHNRLYWYRQTLGQGPEFLTYFQNEAQLEKSRLLSDRFSAERPKGSFSTLEIQRTEQGDSAMYLCASSGGTSGHLYEQYFGPGTRLTVT.

About this clone itself: The same CDR3 can be traced to other DNA sequences in this sample. This chain links TRBV12-5 with TRBJ2-1; 10 bases fit TRBD1. Germline V gene lookup returns CDR1 LGHNT and CDR2 FRNRAP. The trim removed 6 bases at V and 10 bases at J, leaving 3 bases unmatched. This CDR3 has 12 residues. CDR3 sequence reads: CASGGQGNEQFF. CDR3 coding DNA: TGTGCTAGTGGGGGACAGGGGAACGAGCAGTTCTTC.

This clone occurred once. The gene calls are TRBV14 and TRBJ2-7; 7 bases are shared with TRBD2. CDR3 length: 14 amino acids. Trimming took 3 bases from V and 2 from J; bases not matched to a gene: 4. The V gene's germline CDR1 is SGHDN and CDR2 FVKESK. The CDR3 bases are TGTGCCAGCAGCCACGGACTAGAACCCTACGAGCAGTACTTC. Protein product: CASSHGLEPYEQYF.

The chain has TRBV10-2 and TRBJ2-1; TRBD2 might be the D (5 bases). Germline V gene sequence: CDR1 WSHSY, CDR2 SAAADI. The V end was cut by 4 bases, the J end by 0 bases, with 13 bases between. The CDR3 is 16 amino acids. The CDR3 region has the DNA TGCGCCAGCAGTGGGGATAGCGAAAGCTCCTACAATGAGCAGTTCTTC. Translated, it gives CASSGDSESSYNEQFF.

The chain links TRBV27 to TRBJ2-7; possibly TRBD1 for D (5 bases). Germline values: CDR1 MNHEY, CDR2 SMNVEV (reference sequence). The CDR3 is 14 amino acids. V was shortened by 2 bases and J by 3 bases, with 11 bases between the two germline ends. The CDR3 DNA reads TGTGCCAGCAGTTTACTAGGGGCCGGCTACGAGCAGTACTTC. Translation gives CASSLLGAGYEQYF.

The chain has TRBV6-6 and TRBJ2-7; 12 bases agree with TRBD2. Trimming took 5 bases from V and 0 from J; bases not matched to a gene: 2. This CDR3 has 15 residues. CDR1 and CDR2 (germline): MNHNY, SVGAGI (reference sequence). The DNA of the CDR3 is TGTGCCAGCAGTACACTAGCGGGGGGCTCCTACGAGCAGTACTTC. Translating gives CASSTLAGGSYEQYF.

The chain has TRBV7-9 and TRBJ2-7; 11 bases line up with TRBD1. The J segment lost 7 bases and the V segment lost 5 bases, leaving 16 bases of the junction unmatched. The CDR3 has 17 residues. Germline V gene data show CDR1 as SEHNR and CDR2 as FQNEAQ (reference sequence). CDR3 coding DNA: TGTGCCAGCAGCGTTGGAAAGGGACAGGGGGAGGTATGGGAGCAGTACTTC. Residues: CASSVGKGQGEVWEQYF.

The chain's CDR3 is CASSLWGGLYEQYF. The CDR3 DNA reads TGTGCCAGCAGCTTATGGGGGGGCTTGTACGAGCAGTACTTC. The chain links TRBV5-5 to TRBJ2-7; tentatively, D is TRBD2 (7 bases). This CDR3 spans 14 amino acids. Germline assignment: CDR1 SGHKS and CDR2 YYEKEE (reference sequence). Trimming removed 2 bases from V and 4 bases from J, with 13 bases in between.

The chain has TRBV5-8 and TRBJ2-1; D gene ambiguous. The CDR3 runs 13 residues. CDR1 is SGHTS and CDR2 is YDEGEE in the germline V gene. DNA for the CDR3: TGTGGGGGTAAGGGTCCAATCTACAATGAGCAGTTCTTC. Its translation: CGGKGPIYNEQFF.